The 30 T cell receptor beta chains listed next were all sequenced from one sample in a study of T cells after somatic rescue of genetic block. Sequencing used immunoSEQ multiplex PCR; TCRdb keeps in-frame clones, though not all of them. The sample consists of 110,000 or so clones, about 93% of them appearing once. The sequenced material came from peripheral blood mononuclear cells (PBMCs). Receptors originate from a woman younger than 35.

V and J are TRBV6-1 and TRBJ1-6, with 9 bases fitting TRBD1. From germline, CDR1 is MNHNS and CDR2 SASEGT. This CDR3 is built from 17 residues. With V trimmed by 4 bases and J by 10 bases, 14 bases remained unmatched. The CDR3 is CASSGHPQGAMNSPLHF. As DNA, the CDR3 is TGTGCCAGCAGTGGGCATCCACAGGGGGCTATGAACTCACCCCTCCACTTT.

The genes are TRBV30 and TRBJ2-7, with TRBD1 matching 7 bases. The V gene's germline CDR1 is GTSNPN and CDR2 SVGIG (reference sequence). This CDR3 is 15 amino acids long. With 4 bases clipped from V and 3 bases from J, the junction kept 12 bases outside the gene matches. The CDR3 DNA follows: TGTGCCTGGACCCCCGCCGGGGCAGGGGGCTACGAGCAGTACTTC. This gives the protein CAWTPAGAGGYEQYF.

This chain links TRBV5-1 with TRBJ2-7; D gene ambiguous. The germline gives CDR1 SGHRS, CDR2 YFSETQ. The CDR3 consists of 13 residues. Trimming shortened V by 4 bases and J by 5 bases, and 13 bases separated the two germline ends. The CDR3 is CASSPRSGDEQYF. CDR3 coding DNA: TGCGCCAGCAGCCCGCGATCAGGAGACGAGCAGTACTTC.

This CDR3 is CASSQVLGGQGRSTEAFF. For the CDR3, the DNA is TGTGCCAGCAGCCAAGTTTTAGGAGGACAGGGGAGGTCCACTGAAGCTTTCTTT. The chain has TRBV4-2 and TRBJ1-1; TRBD1 matches at 9 bases. The CDR3 consists of 18 residues. V shed 1 base and J 4 bases; nucleotides not matched to a gene: 13. Germline values: CDR1 LGHNA, CDR2 YNFKEQ.

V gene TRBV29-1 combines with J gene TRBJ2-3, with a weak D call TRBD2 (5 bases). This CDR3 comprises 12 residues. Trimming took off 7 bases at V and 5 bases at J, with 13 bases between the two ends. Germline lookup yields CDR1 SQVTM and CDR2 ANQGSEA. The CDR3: CSAGSAGDTQYF. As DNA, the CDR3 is TGCAGCGCTGGGAGCGCCGGAGATACGCAGTATTTT.

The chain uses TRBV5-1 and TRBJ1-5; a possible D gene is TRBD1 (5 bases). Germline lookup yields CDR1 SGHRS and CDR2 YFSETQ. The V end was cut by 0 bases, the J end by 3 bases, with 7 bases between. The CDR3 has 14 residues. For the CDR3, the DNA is TGCGCCAGCAGCTTGGGGGGGTTCAATCAGCCCCAGCATTTT. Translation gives CASSLGGFNQPQHF. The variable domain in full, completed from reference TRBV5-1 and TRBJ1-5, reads KAGVTQTPRYLIKTRGQQVTLSCSPISGHRSVSWYQQTPGQGLQFLFEYFSETQRNKGNFPGRFSGRQFSNSRSEMNVSTLELGDSALYLCASSLGGFNQPQHFGDGTRLSIL.

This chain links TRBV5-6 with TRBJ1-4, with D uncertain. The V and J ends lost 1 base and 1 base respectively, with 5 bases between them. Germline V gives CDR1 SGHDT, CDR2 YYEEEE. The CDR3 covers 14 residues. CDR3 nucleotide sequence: TGTGCCAGCAGCTTGTGGGTAACTAATGAAAAACTGTTTTTT. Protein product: CASSLWVTNEKLFF.

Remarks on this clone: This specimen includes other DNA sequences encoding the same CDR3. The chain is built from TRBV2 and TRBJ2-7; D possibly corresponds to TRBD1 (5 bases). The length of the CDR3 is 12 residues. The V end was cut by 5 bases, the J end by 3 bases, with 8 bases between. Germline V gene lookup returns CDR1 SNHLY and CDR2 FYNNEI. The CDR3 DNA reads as TGTGCCAGCAGTACCGACAGCTACGAGCAGTACTTC. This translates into CASSTDSYEQYF.

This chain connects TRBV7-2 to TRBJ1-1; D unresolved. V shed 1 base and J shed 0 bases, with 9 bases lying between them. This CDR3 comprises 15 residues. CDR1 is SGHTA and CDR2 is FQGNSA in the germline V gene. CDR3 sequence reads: CASSLVGVMNTEAFF. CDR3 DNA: TGTGCCAGCAGCTTAGTCGGGGTTATGAACACTGAAGCTTTCTTT.

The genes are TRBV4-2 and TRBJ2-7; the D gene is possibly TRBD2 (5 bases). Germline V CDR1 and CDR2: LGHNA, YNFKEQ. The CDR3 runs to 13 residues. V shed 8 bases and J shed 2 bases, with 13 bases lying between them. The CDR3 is CASGWTGAYEQYF. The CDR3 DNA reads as TGTGCCAGCGGGTGGACTGGAGCCTACGAGCAGTACTTC.

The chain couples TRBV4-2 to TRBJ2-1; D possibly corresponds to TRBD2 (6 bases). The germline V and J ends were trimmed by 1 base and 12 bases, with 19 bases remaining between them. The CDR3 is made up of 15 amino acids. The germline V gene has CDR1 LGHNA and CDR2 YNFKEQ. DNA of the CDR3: TGTGCCAGCAGCCAAGCTCGACTAGAGGGTAGGGGGCAGTTCTTC. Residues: CASSQARLEGRGQFF.

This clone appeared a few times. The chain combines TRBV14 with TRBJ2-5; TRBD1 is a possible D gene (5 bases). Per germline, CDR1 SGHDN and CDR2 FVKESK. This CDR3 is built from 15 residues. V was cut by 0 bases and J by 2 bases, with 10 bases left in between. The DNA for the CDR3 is TGTGCCAGCAGCCAAGATTACAGGCCTCAAGAGACCCAGTACTTC. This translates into CASSQDYRPQETQYF.

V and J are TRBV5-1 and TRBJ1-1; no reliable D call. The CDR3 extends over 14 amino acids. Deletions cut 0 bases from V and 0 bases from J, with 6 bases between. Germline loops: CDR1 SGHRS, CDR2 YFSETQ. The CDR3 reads CASSLAGMNTEAFF. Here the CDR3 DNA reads TGCGCCAGCAGCTTGGCGGGTATGAACACTGAAGCTTTCTTT.

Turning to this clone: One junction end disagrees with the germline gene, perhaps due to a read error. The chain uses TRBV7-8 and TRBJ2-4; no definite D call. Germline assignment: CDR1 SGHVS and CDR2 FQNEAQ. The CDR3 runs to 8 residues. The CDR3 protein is CASTFMGF. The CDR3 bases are TGTGCCAGCACCTTCATGGGCTTC.

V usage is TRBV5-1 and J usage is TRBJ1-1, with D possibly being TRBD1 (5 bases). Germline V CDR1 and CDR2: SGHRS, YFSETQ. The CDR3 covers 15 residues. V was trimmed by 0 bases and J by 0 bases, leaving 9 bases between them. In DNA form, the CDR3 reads TGCGCCAGCAGCTTGGAGCAGGGCATGAACACTGAAGCTTTCTTT. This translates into CASSLEQGMNTEAFF.

CDR3 sequence: CASSLIPSTDTQYF. The CDR3 nucleotides are TGCGCCAGCAGCTTAATCCCGAGCACAGATACGCAGTATTTT. This chain links TRBV5-1 with TRBJ2-3; no reliable D call. The germline V and J ends were trimmed by 2 bases and 0 bases, with 7 bases remaining between them. Per the germline V gene, CDR1 is SGHRS and CDR2 is YFSETQ. The CDR3 loop spans 14 amino acids.

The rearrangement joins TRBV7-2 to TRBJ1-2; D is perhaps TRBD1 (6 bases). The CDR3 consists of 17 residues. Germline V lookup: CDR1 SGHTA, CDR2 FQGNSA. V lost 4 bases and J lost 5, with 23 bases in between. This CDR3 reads CASSSPGGDYQGYGYTF. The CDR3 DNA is TGTGCCAGCAGCTCCCCGGGGGGGGACTACCAGGGGTATGGCTACACCTTC.

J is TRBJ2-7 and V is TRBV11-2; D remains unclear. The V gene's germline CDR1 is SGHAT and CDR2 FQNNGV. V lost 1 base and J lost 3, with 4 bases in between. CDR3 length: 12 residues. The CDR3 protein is CASSLASYEQYF. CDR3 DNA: TGTGCCAGCAGCTTAGCTAGCTACGAGCAGTACTTC.

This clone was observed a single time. CDR3 DNA: TGTGCCAGCAGCCCTAGCGGGGGGGCGTTCACCGGGGAGCTGTTTTTT. Translating it yields CASSPSGGAFTGELFF. The chain links TRBV7-2 to TRBJ2-2, with 12 bases that match TRBD2. With V trimmed by 5 bases and J by 4 bases, 5 bases remained unmatched. Germline loops: CDR1 SGHTA, CDR2 FQGNSA. CDR3 length: 16 amino acids.

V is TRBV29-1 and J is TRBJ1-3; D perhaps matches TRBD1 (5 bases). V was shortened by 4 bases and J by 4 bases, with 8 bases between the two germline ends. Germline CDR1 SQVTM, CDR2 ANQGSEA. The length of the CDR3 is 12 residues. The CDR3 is CSVVNRGNTIYF. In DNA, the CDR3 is TGCAGCGTTGTGAACAGGGGAAACACCATATATTTT.

The CDR3 reads CSVSTSYQNEQFF. Here the CDR3 DNA reads TGCAGCGTATCGACTAGTTATCAAAATGAGCAGTTCTTC. This sequence joins TRBV29-1 and TRBJ2-1, with D perhaps matching TRBD2 (6 bases). Looked up from germline, CDR1 is SQVTM and CDR2 is ANQGSEA. With 6 bases removed from V and 7 bases from J, the gap between germline ends came to 16 bases. The length of the CDR3 is 13 residues.

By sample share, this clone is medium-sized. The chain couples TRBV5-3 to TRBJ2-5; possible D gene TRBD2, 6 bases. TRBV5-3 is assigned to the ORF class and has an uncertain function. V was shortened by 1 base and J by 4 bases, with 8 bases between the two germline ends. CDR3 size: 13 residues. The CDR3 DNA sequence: TGTGCCAGAAGCTTGAGGCGGGGAGAGACCCAGTACTTC. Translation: CARSLRRGETQYF.

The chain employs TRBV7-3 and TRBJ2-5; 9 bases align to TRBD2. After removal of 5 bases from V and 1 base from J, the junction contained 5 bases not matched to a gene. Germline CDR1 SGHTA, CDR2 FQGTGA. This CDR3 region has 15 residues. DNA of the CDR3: TGTGCCAGCAGCCCGAGCGGGGGGCTCCAAGAGACCCAGTACTTC. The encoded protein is CASSPSGGLQETQYF.

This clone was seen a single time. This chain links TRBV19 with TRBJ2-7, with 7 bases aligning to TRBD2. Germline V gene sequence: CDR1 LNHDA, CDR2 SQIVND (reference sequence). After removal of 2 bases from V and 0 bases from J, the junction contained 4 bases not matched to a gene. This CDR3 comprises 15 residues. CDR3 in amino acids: CASSIRGGGSYEQYF. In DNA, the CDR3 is TGTGCCAGTAGTATACGCGGGGGAGGCTCCTACGAGCAGTACTTC.

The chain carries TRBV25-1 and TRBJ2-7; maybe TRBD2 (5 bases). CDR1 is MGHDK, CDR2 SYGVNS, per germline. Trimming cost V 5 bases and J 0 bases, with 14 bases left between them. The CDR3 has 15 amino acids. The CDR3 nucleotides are TGTGCCAGCAGTCCCTCCAACCGGGGCTCCTACGAGCAGTACTTC. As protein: CASSPSNRGSYEQYF.

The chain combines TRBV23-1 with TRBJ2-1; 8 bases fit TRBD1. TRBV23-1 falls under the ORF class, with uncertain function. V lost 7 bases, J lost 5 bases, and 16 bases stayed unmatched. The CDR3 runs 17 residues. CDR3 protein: CASTISLTGVRDNEQFF. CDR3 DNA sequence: TGCGCCAGCACCATATCATTGACAGGGGTGCGGGACAATGAGCAGTTCTTC.

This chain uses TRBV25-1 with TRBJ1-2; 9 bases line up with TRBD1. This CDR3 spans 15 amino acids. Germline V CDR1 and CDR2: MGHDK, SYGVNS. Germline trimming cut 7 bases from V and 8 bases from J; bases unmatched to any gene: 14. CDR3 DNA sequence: TGTGCCAGCAAAGTGACGGGACAGGGCGCGGAGGGCTACACCTTC. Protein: CASKVTGQGAEGYTF.

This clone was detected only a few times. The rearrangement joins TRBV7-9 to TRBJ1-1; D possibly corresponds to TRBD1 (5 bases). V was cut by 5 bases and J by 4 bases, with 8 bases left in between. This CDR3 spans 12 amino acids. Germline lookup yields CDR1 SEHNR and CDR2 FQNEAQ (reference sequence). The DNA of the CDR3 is TGTGCCAGCAGCCGGCAGGGCACTGAAGCTTTCTTT. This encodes CASSRQGTEAFF.

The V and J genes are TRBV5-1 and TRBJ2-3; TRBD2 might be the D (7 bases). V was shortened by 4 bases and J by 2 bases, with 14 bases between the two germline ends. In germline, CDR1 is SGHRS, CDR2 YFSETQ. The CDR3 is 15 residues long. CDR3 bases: TGCGCCAGCAGCGGGGGCGGGGGAGACACAGATACGCAGTATTTT. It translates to CASSGGGGDTDTQYF.

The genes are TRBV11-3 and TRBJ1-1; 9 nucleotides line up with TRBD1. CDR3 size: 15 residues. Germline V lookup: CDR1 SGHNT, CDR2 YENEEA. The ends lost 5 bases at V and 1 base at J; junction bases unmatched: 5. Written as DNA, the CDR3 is TGTGCCAGCAGCCAAACGGGACAGGGGAACACTGAAGCTTTCTTT. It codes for CASSQTGQGNTEAFF.